This T cell receptor beta chain was found in a study of blood T cell repertoires in COVID-19. Study information: The analysed material was cDNA or gDNA that came from T cells, B-cell-depleted T cells, or PBMCs.

This clone appeared once. Profiled with immunoSEQ multiplex PCR; TCRdb holds only in-frame clones, not every one. The repertoire includes roughly 380,000 clones, about 85% of them detected once, and around 3.4% sits in the top ten. V was shortened by 2 bases and J by 5 bases, with 13 bases between the two germline ends. Germline CDR1 MNHNY, CDR2 SVGAGI (reference sequence). The length of the CDR3 is 14 residues. The sample consisted of peripheral blood. This receptor was identified in a woman aged 18-35 years with acute or convalescent COVID-19. The V call is TRBV6-6, the J call TRBJ2-7, with D possibly TRBD1 on 5 matching bases. CDR3 residues: CASSYPDQGDEQYF. The CDR3 DNA sequence: TGTGCCAGCAGTTACCCCGACCAAGGGGACGAGCAGTACTTC.